This T cell receptor beta chain was identified during a study of cytomegalovirus exposure and HLA in healthy donors. Use of 60 Vbeta and 13 Jbeta primers characterized the PCR. Data came from immunoSEQ multiplex PCR; TCRdb stores just in-frame clones and leaves some out. Of around 85,000 clones listed, 65% to 75% were seen once; the top ten hold more than 3.5%. Points from the study as a whole: Accurate prediction of most subjects' HLA-A and HLA-B alleles from TCR beta sequences was reported. Some TCR beta chains (roughly 160 of them) were listed as cytomegalovirus-associated. Presence/absence analyses treated sequencing depth as roughly uniform across donors.

Note on this clone: The antigen remains unidentified.

The sample consisted of PBMCs. The receptor's source is a man aged 55 to 70 in good health and CMV-seronegative.

As DNA, the CDR3 is TGTGCCAGTAGAGGGACAGGAGGCGACACCGGGGAGCTGTTTTTT. Its translation is CASRGTGGDTGELFF. The gene calls are TRBV19 and TRBJ2-2, with 8 bases that match TRBD1. CDR1 LNHDA and CDR2 SQIVND come from the germline V gene (reference sequence). V dropped 6 bases and J dropped 3; count of bases not matched to a gene: 6. The CDR3 loop spans 15 amino acids. Using reference TRBV19 and TRBJ2-2 for the parts outside the CDR3, the full variable domain is DGGITQSPKYLFRKEGQNVTLSCEQNLNHDAMYWYRQDPGQGLRLIYYSQIVNDFQKGDIAEGYSVSREKKESFPLTVTSAQKNPTAFYLCASRGTGGDTGELFFGEGSRLTVL.